This T cell receptor beta chain was obtained from a study of blood T cell repertoires in COVID-19. Overall study context: The study drew acute and convalescent COVID-19 samples from the United States, Italy and Spain.

Two consecutive negative NP/OP PCR tests, clearance, or resolved symptoms defined Cohort 3 recovery. Per the original data handling: Estimates of nucleated cell counts were drawn from the amplification of reference gene primers. The repertoire was sequenced with immunoSEQ multiplex PCR; TCRdb's copy has only in-frame clones and lacks some. V and J calls and clone size follow that table, whereas D and trimming were derived from the DNA. This table holds fewer than 600,000 clones, 85% to 90% found once. The sample consisted of PBMCs or T cells enriched from blood (not recorded which). The clonotype originates from a woman aged 40 to 55 who had recovered from COVID-19.

The CDR3, as DNA: TGTGCCATCAGTGGCGTCTCTGGAAACACCATATATTTT. It yields the protein CAISGVSGNTIYF. V usage is TRBV10-3 and J usage is TRBJ1-3, with D uncertain. V gave up 4 bases and J gave up 0 bases, with 4 bases separating them. Germline loops: CDR1 ENHRY, CDR2 SYGVKD. The CDR3 contains 13 residues.